The clone carrying this T cell receptor (beta chain) was seen once. Its antigen is not known. CDR3 size: 15 residues. This entry comes from a study of cytomegalovirus exposure and HLA in healthy donors. Study as a whole: In a previous analysis, 95 million to 130 million unique TCR beta sequences were found from approximately 180 million T cells.

The PCR made use of 60 Vbeta and 13 Jbeta primers. Repertoires were generated with immunoSEQ multiplex PCR, while TCRdb's copy carries only in-frame clones and drops some. This table has 150,000 to 200,000 clones, approximately 81% appearing once. Whole-study results and caveats: In a later analysis, TCR beta V- and J-gene trimming was associated with a missense DCLRE1C variant. Being indistinguishable, some V segments were excluded, TRBV6-2 and TRBV6-3 among them.

This chain joins TRBV6-7 and TRBJ2-5; tentative D call: TRBD2 (7 bases). The J call may be incorrect, as the DNA end agrees better with TRBJ2-7. TRBV6-7 is an open reading frame, and its role is uncertain. The source is a woman aged 50 to 60 in good health and CMV-seronegative. The specimen was PBMCs. The CDR3, as DNA: TGTGCCAGCATGGGGGGCCACCGGGGGGCCGCCGAGCAGTACTTC. As protein: CASMGGHRGAAEQYF.